The 5 T cell receptor beta chains below all came from one sample that was sequenced in a study of PD-1 blockade in classical Hodgkin lymphoma. Repertoires were generated with immunoSEQ multiplex PCR, while TCRdb's copy carries only in-frame clones and drops some. The table has more than 25,000 clones, roughly 80% seen once. Time point of the sample: cycle 4 day 1 (C4D1), after 5 to 7 weeks of nivolumab. Each of the patients experienced relapse following autologous stem cell transplantation, and their brentuximab vedotin exposure differed. Magnetic depletion of unwanted cells isolated CD4+ T cells from thawed PBMCs. The sample was CD4+ T cells from blood, taken before the fourth cycle of nivolumab. The source of these receptors is a human donor with classical Hodgkin lymphoma.

This sequence joins TRBV5-5 and TRBJ1-6; 7 bases are a match to TRBD1. Germline assignment: CDR1 SGHKS and CDR2 YYEKEE (reference sequence). Germline trimming cut 4 bases from V and 9 bases from J; bases unmatched to any gene: 10. The CDR3 is 15 amino acids. The CDR3 DNA sequence: TGTGCCAGCAGCACTCCGCAGGGGGGCCCTTCACCCCTCCACTTT. Translating gives CASSTPQGGPSPLHF.

The chain carries TRBV5-6 and TRBJ2-7, with 12 bases lining up with TRBD1. Germline V gene sequence: CDR1 SGHDT, CDR2 YYEEEE. The J segment lost 5 bases and the V segment lost 6 bases, leaving 12 bases of the junction unmatched. This CDR3 has 16 residues. CDR3 coding DNA: TGTGCCAGCACCGCCGCTGGGACAGGGGGCCTCAACGAGCAGTACTTC. The encoded protein is CASTAAGTGGLNEQYF.

This sequence joins TRBV5-1 and TRBJ1-6, with D possibly matching TRBD1 (5 bases). This CDR3 comprises 15 residues. In germline, CDR1 is SGHRS, CDR2 YFSETQ. The ends were cut back, 1 base at V and 6 bases at J, with 11 bases in the middle. For the CDR3, the DNA is TGCGCCAGCAGCTTGTTGGTAGGGGTTAATTCACCCCTCCACTTT. Translating gives CASSLLVGVNSPLHF.

The V gene is TRBV19, the J gene TRBJ2-5, with D tentatively TRBD1 or TRBD2 (6 bases each). The CDR3 has 15 amino acids. From germline, CDR1 is LNHDA and CDR2 SQIVND (reference sequence). Deletions cut 8 bases from V and 5 bases from J, with 21 bases between. The CDR3 DNA follows: TGTGCCAGTTCAAGAGGACAGTTTGGGGGGGAGACCCAGTACTTC. It translates to CASSRGQFGGETQYF. Full variable domain (remainder filled in from reference TRBV19 and TRBJ2-5): DGGITQSPKYLFRKEGQNVTLSCEQNLNHDAMYWYRQDPGQGLRLIYYSQIVNDFQKGDIAEGYSVSREKKESFPLTVTSAQKNPTAFYLCASSRGQFGGETQYFGPGTRLLVL.

The chain is built from TRBV5-1 and TRBJ1-1, with unresolved D. Germline V gene sequence: CDR1 SGHRS, CDR2 YFSETQ. The CDR3 totals 15 residues. V was pared by 0 bases and J by 1 base, with 10 bases between. For the CDR3, the DNA is TGCGCCAGCAGCTTGGCCCGGGGTGGGAACACTGAAGCTTTCTTT. Translating gives CASSLARGGNTEAFF.